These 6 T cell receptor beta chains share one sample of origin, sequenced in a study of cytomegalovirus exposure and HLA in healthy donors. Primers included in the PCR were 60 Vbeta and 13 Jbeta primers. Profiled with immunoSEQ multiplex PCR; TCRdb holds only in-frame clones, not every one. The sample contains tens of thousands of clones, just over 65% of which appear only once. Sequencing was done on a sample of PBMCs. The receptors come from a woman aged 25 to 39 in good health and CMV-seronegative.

In DNA form, the CDR3 reads TGTGCCAGCTCAATGGCCCAGGGAGGGGGCACTGAAGCTTTCTTT. Translating it yields CASSMAQGGGTEAFF. The V call is TRBV27, the J call TRBJ1-1; TRBD1 might be the D (6 bases). The CDR3 spans 15 residues. Germline lookup yields CDR1 MNHEY and CDR2 SMNVEV (reference sequence). V was trimmed by 8 bases and J by 4 bases, leaving 20 bases between them.

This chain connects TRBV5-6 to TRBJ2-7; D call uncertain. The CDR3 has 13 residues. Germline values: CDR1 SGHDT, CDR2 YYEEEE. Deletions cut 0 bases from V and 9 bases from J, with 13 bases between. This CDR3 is CASSLVQDLGQYF. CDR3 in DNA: TGTGCCAGCAGCTTGGTGCAGGATTTAGGGCAGTACTTC. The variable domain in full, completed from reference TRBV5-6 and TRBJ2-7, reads DAGVTQSPTHLIKTRGQQVTLRCSPKSGHDTVSWYQQALGQGPQFIFQYYEEEERQRGNFPDRFSGHQFPNYSSELNVNALLLGDSALYLCASSLVQDLGQYFGPGTRLTVT.

The DNA of the CDR3 is TGTGCCAGCAGTGACAACCGGGACAGAGGGTCTGGCTACACCTTC. It codes for CASSDNRDRGSGYTF. The chain carries TRBV6-4 and TRBJ1-2; 7 bases are shared with TRBD1. The J segment lost 7 bases and the V segment lost 2 bases, leaving 10 bases of the junction unmatched. Germline CDR1 MRHNA, CDR2 SNTAGT. CDR3 size: 15 residues.

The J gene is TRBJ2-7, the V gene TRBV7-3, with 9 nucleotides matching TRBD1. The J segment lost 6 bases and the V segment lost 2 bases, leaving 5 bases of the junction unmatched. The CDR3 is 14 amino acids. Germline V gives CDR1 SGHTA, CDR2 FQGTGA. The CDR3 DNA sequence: TGTGCCAGCAGCTTACCGGGACAGGGTAGCGAGCAGTACTTC. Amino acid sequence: CASSLPGQGSEQYF.

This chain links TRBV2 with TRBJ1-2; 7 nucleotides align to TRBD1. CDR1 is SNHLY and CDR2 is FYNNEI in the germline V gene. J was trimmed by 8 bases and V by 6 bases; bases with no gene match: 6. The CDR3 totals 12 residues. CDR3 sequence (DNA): TGTGCCAGCAGGACAGGGCCTGACGGCTACACCTTC. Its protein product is CASRTGPDGYTF.

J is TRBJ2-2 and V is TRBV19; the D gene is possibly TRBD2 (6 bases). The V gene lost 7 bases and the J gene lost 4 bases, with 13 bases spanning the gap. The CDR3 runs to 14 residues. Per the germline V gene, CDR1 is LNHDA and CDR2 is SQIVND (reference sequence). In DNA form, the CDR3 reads TGTGCCAGTAAGAGTAGCGGAGCCACCGGGGAGCTGTTTTTT. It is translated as CASKSSGATGELFF.